What follows are 25 T cell receptor beta chains derived from one specimen sequenced in a study of Graves' ophthalmopathy and Graves' hyperthyroidism. RNA transcripts yielded amplified TCR beta CDR3 regions. The library came from an HTBI-primed first-round RT-PCR and a second-round multiplex PCR. TCRdb fed the multiplex PCR reads into MiXCR, producing one record per CDR3 protein. The data show 300,000 to 400,000 distinct CDR3 sequences, 17% seen once. The sample taken for sequencing was peripheral blood. The receptors here all came from an adult woman with stable Graves' hyperthyroidism.

This clonotype occurred many times. The chain carries TRBV7-8 and TRBJ2-5; no reliable D call. V lost 3 bases and J 4 bases, leaving 9 bases between the germline ends. The CDR3 has 13 amino acids. CDR1 is SGHVS and CDR2 is FQNEAQ in the germline V gene. In DNA form, the CDR3 reads TGTGCCAGCAGCTTGTTTAACACAGAGACCCAGTACTTC. It translates to CASSLFNTETQYF.

This clonotype was observed at least ten times. This chain links TRBV4-1 with TRBJ2-3; perhaps D is TRBD1 or TRBD2 (6 bases each). The germline V gene encodes CDR1 MGHRA and CDR2 YSYEKL. V dropped 4 bases and J dropped 5 bases, with 19 bases sitting between them. The CDR3 totals 16 residues. The CDR3 bases are TGCGCCAGCAGCCTAAAAGGGGGGATCATCGGAGATACGCAGTATTTT. This translates into CASSLKGGIIGDTQYF.

This clonotype has ten or more counts. The genes are TRBV7-3 and TRBJ1-3; a weak D match, TRBD1 (5 bases). Trimming took 7 bases from V and 0 from J, leaving 13 bases between them. Looked up from germline, CDR1 is SGHTA and CDR2 is FQGTGA. The CDR3 is made up of 15 amino acids. The CDR3 nucleotides read TGTGCCAGCACCCGACAGCTCAGCTCTGGAAACACCATATATTTT. Amino acids: CASTRQLSSGNTIYF.

The J gene is TRBJ2-5, the V gene TRBV6-1, with 7 bases lining up with TRBD2. After removal of 6 bases from V and 1 base from J, the junction contained 5 bases not matched to a gene. Germline CDR1 reads MNHNS; CDR2 reads SASEGT. The CDR3 totals 14 residues. In DNA, the CDR3 is TGTGCCAGCAGCGCACTAGCGTTCCAAGAGACCCAGTACTTC. It is translated as CASSALAFQETQYF.

This clonotype turned up a few times. This chain joins TRBV2 and TRBJ2-7; D possibly uses TRBD1 or TRBD2 (5 bases each). The CDR3 extends over 14 amino acids. The germline CDR1 and CDR2 sequences are SNHLY and FYNNEI. The V gene lost 1 base and the J gene lost 2 bases, with 9 bases spanning the gap. The CDR3 is CASSEGGYTYEQYF. For the CDR3, the DNA is TGTGCCAGCAGTGAAGGGGGGTACACCTACGAGCAGTACTTC.

In its sample, this clonotype was seen many times. The V and J genes are TRBV19 and TRBJ2-5; no firm D call. The CDR3 runs to 13 residues. V lost 2 bases to trimming and J lost 2 bases, with 6 bases between them. Germline lookup yields CDR1 LNHDA and CDR2 SQIVND (reference sequence). The DNA for the CDR3 is TGTGCCAGTAGTATAATCCCGCAAGAGACCCAGTACTTC. Protein: CASSIIPQETQYF.

This clonotype appeared many times. The chain employs TRBV5-1 and TRBJ2-2, with D unresolved. The CDR3 has 13 amino acids. CDR1 is SGHRS, CDR2 YFSETQ, per germline. Trimming pared 2 bases from V and 5 bases from J, leaving 7 bases between. CDR3 region: CASSFPFTGELFF. The CDR3 bases are TGCGCCAGCAGCTTTCCTTTTACCGGGGAGCTGTTTTTT.

There are many counts of this clonotype. The CDR3 region has the DNA TGTGCCAGCAGTGAAGCTAGCCAGCCCCAGCATTTT. This translates into CASSEASQPQHF. The chain combines TRBV6-1 with TRBJ1-5, with D unresolved. CDR3 size: 12 residues. Germline values: CDR1 MNHNS, CDR2 SASEGT. V lost 0 bases and J 7 bases, leaving 4 bases between the germline ends.

This clonotype came up many times. CDR3 protein: CSAMTGGINQPQHF. CDR3 nucleotide sequence: TGCAGTGCGATGACAGGGGGGATAAACCAGCCCCAGCATTTT. The chain joins TRBV20-1 to TRBJ1-5, with 9 positions matching TRBD1. Germline V gene sequence: CDR1 DFQATT, CDR2 SNEGSKA (reference sequence). This CDR3 has 14 residues. J was trimmed by 7 bases and V by 6 bases; bases with no gene match: 10.

This rearrangement joins TRBV28 to TRBJ2-5; 7 bases line up with TRBD2. Losses at the gene ends were 10 bases for V and 9 bases for J; bases not matched to a gene: 14. The germline CDR1 and CDR2 sequences are MDHEN and SYDVKM. The CDR3 has 13 residues. CDR3 DNA sequence: TGTGCCATCACGAGGGCGCCCCGGGAGGCCCAGTACTTC. Translating it yields CAITRAPREAQYF.

There are many counts of this clonotype. This chain joins TRBV28 and TRBJ1-6, with D tentatively TRBD1 (5 bases). The CDR3 is made up of 16 amino acids. Germline lookup yields CDR1 MDHEN and CDR2 SYDVKM. The V gene lost 5 bases and the J gene lost 1 base, with 12 bases spanning the gap. For the CDR3, the DNA is TGTGCCAGCAGTCCATTTCAGGGTTCCTATAATTCACCCCTCCACTTT. This translates into CASSPFQGSYNSPLHF. Combining the CDR3 with reference TRBV28 and TRBJ1-6 gives the whole variable domain DVKVTQSSRYLVKRTGEKVFLECVQDMDHENMFWYRQDPGLGLRLIYFSYDVKMKEKGDIPEGYSVSREKKERFSLILESASTNQTSMYLCASSPFQGSYNSPLHFGNGTRLTVT.

This clonotype was seen repeatedly, ten times or more. The chain recombines TRBV28 with TRBJ2-7, with TRBD2 matching over 14 bases. The V gene end was trimmed by 4 bases and the J gene end by 4 bases; junction bases not matched to a gene: 6. CDR1 is MDHEN, CDR2 SYDVKM, per germline. The CDR3 has 16 amino acids. CDR3 sequence reads: CASSSRGLAGVYEQYF. The CDR3 nucleotides are TGTGCCAGCAGTTCCCGGGGACTAGCGGGAGTTTACGAGCAGTACTTC.

Concerning this clonotype: The conserved closing phenylalanine or tryptophan is absent in this CDR3, likely reflecting a read error. J is TRBJ1-1 and V is TRBV18; TRBD1 agrees at 9 bases. The CDR3 sequence is 13 residues long. With 6 bases clipped from V and 3 bases from J, the junction kept 2 bases outside the gene matches. CDR1 and CDR2 from the germline V gene are KGHSH and LQKENI. CDR3 nucleotides: TGTGCCAGCTCCCGACAGGGGGACACTGAAGCTTTCTAT. As protein: CASSRQGDTEAFY.

The J gene is TRBJ1-2, the V gene TRBV6-1; D gene ambiguous. This CDR3 contains 12 residues. Trimming pared 0 bases from V and 5 bases from J, leaving 4 bases between. The germline CDR1 and CDR2 sequences are MNHNS and SASEGT. The CDR3 DNA reads as TGTGCCAGCAGTGAAGCAGAATATGGCTACACCTTC. Amino acid sequence: CASSEAEYGYTF.

The chain couples TRBV6-5 to TRBJ1-1, with D possibly matching TRBD1 (5 bases). The CDR3 sequence is 16 residues long. In germline, CDR1 is MNHEY, CDR2 SVGAGI. Trimming shortened V by 0 bases and J by 4 bases, and 15 bases separated the two germline ends. The DNA for the CDR3 is TGTGCCAGCAGTTACTCGATAGGGGCGGGGGGCACTGAAGCTTTCTTT. It specifies CASSYSIGAGGTEAFF.

This clonotype was found many times. This chain joins TRBV6-2 or TRBV6-3 and TRBJ1-1; no firm D call. The V and J ends lost 7 bases and 4 bases respectively, with 13 bases between them. In germline, CDR1 is MNHEY, CDR2 SVGEGT. The CDR3 spans 13 residues. CDR3 DNA sequence: TGTGCCAGCACTCAGGTGGGGATCACTGAAGCTTTCTTT. Amino acids: CASTQVGITEAFF.

The count of this clonotype is one. The CDR3 nucleotides are TGTGCCAGCAGGACTTCGCTTCAAGAGACCCAGTACTTC. Its translation is CASRTSLQETQYF. This sequence joins TRBV27 and TRBJ2-5; D uncertain. V lost 6 bases and J 2 bases, leaving 10 bases between the germline ends. The CDR3 runs 13 residues. Germline V gene lookup returns CDR1 MNHEY and CDR2 SMNVEV (reference sequence).

This clonotype was found many times. This CDR3 reads CSARPHAGPRYNSPLHF. CDR3 nucleotides: TGCAGTGCGCGCCCCCATGCTGGACCGAGATATAATTCACCCCTCCACTTT. The chain employs TRBV20-1 and TRBJ1-6; D gene ambiguous. CDR3 length: 17 residues. V lost 6 bases to trimming and J lost 4 bases, with 22 bases between them. The germline V gene has CDR1 DFQATT and CDR2 SNEGSKA (reference sequence).

The chain has TRBV12-3 or TRBV12-4 and TRBJ1-5; D uncertain. V lost 3 bases and J 5 bases, leaving 8 bases between the germline ends. The CDR3 consists of 13 residues. CDR3 in amino acids: CASSLMWDQPQHF. The CDR3 nucleotides read TGTGCCAGCAGTTTGATGTGGGATCAGCCCCAGCATTTT.

This clonotype has a count of ten or more. The chain couples TRBV19 to TRBJ2-2, with 9 bases matching TRBD2. Germline lookup yields CDR1 LNHDA and CDR2 SQIVND (reference sequence). The CDR3 has 16 amino acids. J was trimmed by 5 bases and V by 3 bases; bases with no gene match: 7. CDR3: CASSIRLAEPTGELFF. Here the CDR3 DNA reads TGTGCCAGTAGTATCCGACTAGCGGAGCCTACCGGGGAGCTGTTTTTT.

There are many counts of this clonotype. CDR3 bases: TGTGCCAGCAGTTGGGAGACCCAGTACTTC. Translation: CASSWETQYF. The chain employs TRBV6-1 and TRBJ2-5, with D hard to call. The CDR3 runs to 10 residues. Germline assignment: CDR1 MNHNS and CDR2 SASEGT. V lost 5 bases and J 5 bases, leaving 3 bases between the germline ends.

There are many counts of this clonotype. V is TRBV12-3 or TRBV12-4 and J is TRBJ2-2, with 11 nucleotides matching TRBD2. The CDR3 is 16 amino acids. The V and J ends lost 6 bases and 2 bases, in that order; junction bases with no gene match: 5. In DNA form, the CDR3 reads TGTGCCAGCAGGGCGGGACTAGCGGTTAACACCGGGGAGCTGTTTTTT. Amino acid sequence: CASRAGLAVNTGELFF.

This clonotype was counted at least ten times. The V gene is TRBV10-3, the J gene TRBJ1-2; TRBD1 agrees at 8 bases. The V and J ends lost 3 bases and 0 bases, in that order; junction bases with no gene match: 6. Germline CDR1 and CDR2: ENHRY and SYGVKD. CDR3 length equals 16 residues. The CDR3 loop is CAISETPGQANYGYTF. CDR3 nucleotide sequence: TGTGCCATCAGTGAAACACCGGGACAGGCTAACTATGGCTACACCTTC.

This clonotype was picked up a small number of times. This sequence joins TRBV7-3 and TRBJ2-2; 11 bases agree with TRBD2. Germline CDR1 reads SGHTA; CDR2 reads FQGTGA. This CDR3 contains 16 residues. Trimming at V came to 5 bases and at J to 1 base, leaving 3 bases not matched to a gene. CDR3 in amino acids: CASSHTSGGNTGELFF. CDR3 DNA: TGTGCCAGCAGCCACACTAGCGGGGGGAACACCGGGGAGCTGTTTTTT.

This clonotype was observed many times. The genes are TRBV20-1 and TRBJ1-1; 7 bases align to TRBD1. The CDR3 contains 13 residues. With 5 bases clipped from V and 3 bases from J, the junction kept 6 bases outside the gene matches. Germline V lookup: CDR1 DFQATT, CDR2 SNEGSKA (reference sequence). The chain's CDR3 is CSALTGRDTEAFF. The CDR3 DNA is TGCAGTGCTTTGACAGGGAGGGACACTGAAGCTTTCTTT.